This T cell receptor (beta chain) was sequenced during a study of blood T cells in healthy people across ages. This CDR3 contains 17 residues. Trimming at V came to 0 bases and at J to 0 bases, leaving 7 bases not matched to a gene. In germline, CDR1 is SGHRS, CDR2 YFSETQ. A second 7 to 11 cycle PCR used barcoded and J-beta primers. TCRdb re-derived calls from the 5' RACE reads in MiXCR, one entry per CDR3 protein. The sample has approximately 1,700,000 distinct CDR3 sequences, roughly 43% seen once. This clonotype was recorded at least ten times. J is TRBJ2-3 and V is TRBV5-1, with 7 bases that match TRBD2. The clonotype originates from a human donor in good health. Specimen: blood. CDR3 sequence: CASSLGPRGSSTDTQYF. The CDR3 DNA sequence: TGCGCCAGCAGCTTGGGCCCGCGGGGGTCTAGCACAGATACGCAGTATTTT.